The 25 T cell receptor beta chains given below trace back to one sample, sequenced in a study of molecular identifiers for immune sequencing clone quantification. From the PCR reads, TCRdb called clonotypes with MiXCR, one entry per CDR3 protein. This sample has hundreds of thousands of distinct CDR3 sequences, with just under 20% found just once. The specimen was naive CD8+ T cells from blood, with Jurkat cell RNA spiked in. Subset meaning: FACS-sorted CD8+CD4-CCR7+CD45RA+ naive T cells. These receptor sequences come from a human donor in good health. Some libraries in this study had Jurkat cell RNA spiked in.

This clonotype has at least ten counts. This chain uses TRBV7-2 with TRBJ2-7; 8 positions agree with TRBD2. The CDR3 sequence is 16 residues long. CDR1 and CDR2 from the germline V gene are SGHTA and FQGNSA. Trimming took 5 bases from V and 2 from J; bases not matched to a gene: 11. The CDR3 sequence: CASSRATGTRAYEQYF. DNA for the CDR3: TGTGCCAGCAGCCGTGCTACCGGGACTAGAGCCTACGAGCAGTACTTC.

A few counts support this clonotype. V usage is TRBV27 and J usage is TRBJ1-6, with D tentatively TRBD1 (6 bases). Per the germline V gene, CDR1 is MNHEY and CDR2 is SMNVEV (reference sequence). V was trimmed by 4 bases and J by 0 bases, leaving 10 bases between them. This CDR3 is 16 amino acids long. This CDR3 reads CASSYQGSSYNSPLHF. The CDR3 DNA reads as TGTGCCAGCAGTTACCAGGGGAGCTCCTATAATTCACCCCTCCACTTT.

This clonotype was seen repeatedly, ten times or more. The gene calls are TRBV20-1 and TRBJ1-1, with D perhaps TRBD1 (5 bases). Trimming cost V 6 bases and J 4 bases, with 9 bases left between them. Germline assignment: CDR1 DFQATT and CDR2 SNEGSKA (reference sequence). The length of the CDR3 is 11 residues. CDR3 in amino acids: CSALQVTEAFF. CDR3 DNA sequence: TGCAGTGCGTTACAGGTCACTGAAGCTTTCTTT.

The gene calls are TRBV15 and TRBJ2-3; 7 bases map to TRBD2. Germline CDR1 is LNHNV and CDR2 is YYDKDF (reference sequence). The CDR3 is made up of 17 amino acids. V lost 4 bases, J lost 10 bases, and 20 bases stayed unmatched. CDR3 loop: CATSKDLRDYFVDPQYF. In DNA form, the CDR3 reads TGTGCCACCAGCAAAGACCTCCGGGACTACTTTGTTGATCCGCAGTATTTT.

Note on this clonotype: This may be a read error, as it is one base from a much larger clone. The CDR3, as DNA: TGTGCCAGCAGCCGGGACTGGGACACCGGGGAGCTGTTTTTT. Amino acid sequence: CASSRDWDTGELFF. The chain is built from TRBV5-6 and TRBJ2-2, with D possibly being TRBD2 (6 bases). Germline lookup yields CDR1 SGHDT and CDR2 YYEEEE. Trimming shortened V by 4 bases and J by 3 bases, and 10 bases separated the two germline ends. The CDR3 covers 14 residues.

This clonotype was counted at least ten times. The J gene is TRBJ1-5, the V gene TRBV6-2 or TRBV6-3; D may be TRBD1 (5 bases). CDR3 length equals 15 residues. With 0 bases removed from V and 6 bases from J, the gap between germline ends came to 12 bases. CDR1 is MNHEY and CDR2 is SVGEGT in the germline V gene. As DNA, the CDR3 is TGTGCCAGCAGTTACTCGATGCAGGGTGGTCAGCCCCAGCATTTT. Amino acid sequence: CASSYSMQGGQPQHF.

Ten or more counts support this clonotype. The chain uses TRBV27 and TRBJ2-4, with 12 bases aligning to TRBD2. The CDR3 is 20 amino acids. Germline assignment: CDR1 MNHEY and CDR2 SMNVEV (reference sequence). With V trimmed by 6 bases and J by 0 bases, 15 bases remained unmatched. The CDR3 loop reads CASRLTGTSGLWIAKNIQYF. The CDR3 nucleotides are TGTGCCAGCAGACTTACCGGGACTAGCGGGTTGTGGATAGCCAAAAACATTCAGTACTTC.

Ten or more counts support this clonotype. The CDR3 is CSVEEGGLAGAPELFF. DNA for the CDR3: TGCAGCGTTGAAGAAGGCGGGCTAGCGGGAGCCCCGGAGCTGTTTTTT. The chain joins TRBV29-1 to TRBJ2-2, with TRBD2 matching over 10 bases. Germline lookup yields CDR1 SQVTM and CDR2 ANQGSEA. J gave up 10 bases and V 0 bases, and 11 bases lay outside the gene matches. The CDR3 sequence is 16 residues long.

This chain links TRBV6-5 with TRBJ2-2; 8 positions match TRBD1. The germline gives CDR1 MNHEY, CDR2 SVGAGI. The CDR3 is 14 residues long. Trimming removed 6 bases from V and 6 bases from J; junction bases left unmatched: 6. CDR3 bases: TGTGCCAGCAGCCTAGAGGACAGGGCCGGGGAGCTGTTTTTT. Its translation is CASSLEDRAGELFF.

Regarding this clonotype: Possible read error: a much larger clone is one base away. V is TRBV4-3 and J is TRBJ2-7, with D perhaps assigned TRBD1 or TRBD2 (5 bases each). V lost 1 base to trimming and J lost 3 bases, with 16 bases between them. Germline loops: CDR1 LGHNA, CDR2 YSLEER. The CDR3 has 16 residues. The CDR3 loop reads CASSQGFVGPDYEQYF. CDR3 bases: TGCGCCAGCAGCCAAGGTTTTGTGGGACCTGACTACGAGCAGTACTTC.

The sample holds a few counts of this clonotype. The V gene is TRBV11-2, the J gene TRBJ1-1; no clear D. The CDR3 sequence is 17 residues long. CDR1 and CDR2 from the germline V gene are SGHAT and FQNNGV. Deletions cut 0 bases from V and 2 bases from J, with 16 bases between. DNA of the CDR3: TGTGCCAGCAGCTTAGATGAAATCCGCTCCGGAAACACTGAAGCTTTCTTT. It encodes CASSLDEIRSGNTEAFF. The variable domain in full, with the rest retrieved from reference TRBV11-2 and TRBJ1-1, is EAGVAQSPRYKIIEKRQSVAFWCNPISGHATLYWYQQILGQGPKLLIQFQNNGVVDDSQLPKDRFSAERLKGVDSTLKIQPAKLEDSAVYLCASSLDEIRSGNTEAFFGQGTRLTVV.

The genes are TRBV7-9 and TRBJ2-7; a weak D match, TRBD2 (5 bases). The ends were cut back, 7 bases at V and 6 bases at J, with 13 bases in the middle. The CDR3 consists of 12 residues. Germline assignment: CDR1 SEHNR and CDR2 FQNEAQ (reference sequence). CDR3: CASTLAAGEQYF. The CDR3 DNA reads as TGTGCCAGCACCCTCGCGGCGGGCGAGCAGTACTTC.

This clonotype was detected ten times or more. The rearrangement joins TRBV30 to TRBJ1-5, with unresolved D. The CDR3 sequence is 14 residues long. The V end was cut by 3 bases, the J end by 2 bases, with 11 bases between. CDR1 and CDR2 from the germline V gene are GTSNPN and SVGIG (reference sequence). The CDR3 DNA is TGTGCCTGGAGGTCGTCGGGTGGCAATCAGCCCCAGCATTTT. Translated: CAWRSSGGNQPQHF.

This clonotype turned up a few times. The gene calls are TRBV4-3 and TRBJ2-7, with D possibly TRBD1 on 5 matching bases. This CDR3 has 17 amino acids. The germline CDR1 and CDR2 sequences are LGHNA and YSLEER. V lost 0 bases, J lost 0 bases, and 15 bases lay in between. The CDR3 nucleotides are TGCGCCAGCAGCCAAGATCTGTGGACACTGAGCTCCTACGAGCAGTACTTC. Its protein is CASSQDLWTLSSYEQYF.

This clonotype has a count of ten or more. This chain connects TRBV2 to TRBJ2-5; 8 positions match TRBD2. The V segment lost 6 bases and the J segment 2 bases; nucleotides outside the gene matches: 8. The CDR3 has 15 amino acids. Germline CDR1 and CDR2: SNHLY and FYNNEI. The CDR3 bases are TGTGCCAGCAGACTCCCGGGACTAGGGCAAGAGACCCAGTACTTC. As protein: CASRLPGLGQETQYF.

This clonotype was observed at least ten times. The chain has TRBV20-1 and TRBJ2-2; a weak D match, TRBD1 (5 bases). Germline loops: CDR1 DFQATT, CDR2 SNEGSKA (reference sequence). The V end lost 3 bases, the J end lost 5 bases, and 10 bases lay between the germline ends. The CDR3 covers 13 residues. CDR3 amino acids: CSASQGWTGELFF. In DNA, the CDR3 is TGCAGTGCTAGCCAGGGATGGACCGGGGAGCTGTTTTTT.

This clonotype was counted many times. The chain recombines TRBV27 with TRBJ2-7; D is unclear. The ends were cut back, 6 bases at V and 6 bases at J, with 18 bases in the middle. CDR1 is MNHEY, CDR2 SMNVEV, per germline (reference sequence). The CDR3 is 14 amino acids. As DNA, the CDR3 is TGTGCCAGCAGGAGCTTCTCAGCCGTGGTCGAGCAGTACTTC. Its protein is CASRSFSAVVEQYF.

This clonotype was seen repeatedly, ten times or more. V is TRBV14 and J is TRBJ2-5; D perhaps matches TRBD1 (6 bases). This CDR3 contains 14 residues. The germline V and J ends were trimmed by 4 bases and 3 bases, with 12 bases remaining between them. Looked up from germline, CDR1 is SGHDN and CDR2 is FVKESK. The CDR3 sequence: CASSRKQGEETQYF. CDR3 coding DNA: TGTGCCAGCAGCCGGAAACAGGGCGAAGAGACCCAGTACTTC.

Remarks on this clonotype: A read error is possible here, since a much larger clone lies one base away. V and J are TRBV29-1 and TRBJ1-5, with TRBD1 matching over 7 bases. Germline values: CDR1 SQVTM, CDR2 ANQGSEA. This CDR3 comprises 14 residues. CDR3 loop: CSVLGGDSDQPQHF. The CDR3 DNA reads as TGCAGCGTTCTAGGGGGCGATAGCGATCAGCCCCAGCATTTT.

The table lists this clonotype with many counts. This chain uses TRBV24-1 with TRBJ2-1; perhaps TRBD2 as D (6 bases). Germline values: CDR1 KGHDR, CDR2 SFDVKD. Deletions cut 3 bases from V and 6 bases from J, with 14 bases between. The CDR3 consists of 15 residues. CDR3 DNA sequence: TGTGCCACCAGTGATCCGTCTGACGGGAGCAATGAGCAGTTCTTC. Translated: CATSDPSDGSNEQFF.

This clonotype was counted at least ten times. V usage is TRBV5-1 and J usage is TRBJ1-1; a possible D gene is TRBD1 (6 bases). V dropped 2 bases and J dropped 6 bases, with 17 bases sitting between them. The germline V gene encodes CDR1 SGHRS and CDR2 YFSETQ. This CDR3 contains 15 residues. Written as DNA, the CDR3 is TGCGCCAGCAGCTTACGGGACATCGGTTTGCCTGAAGCTTTCTTT. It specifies CASSLRDIGLPEAFF.

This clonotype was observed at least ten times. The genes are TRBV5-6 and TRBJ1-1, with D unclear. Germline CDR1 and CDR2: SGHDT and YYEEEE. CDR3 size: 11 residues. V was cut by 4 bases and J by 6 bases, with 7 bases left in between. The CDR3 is CASSTVSEAFF. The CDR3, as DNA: TGTGCCAGCAGCACGGTTTCTGAAGCTTTCTTT.

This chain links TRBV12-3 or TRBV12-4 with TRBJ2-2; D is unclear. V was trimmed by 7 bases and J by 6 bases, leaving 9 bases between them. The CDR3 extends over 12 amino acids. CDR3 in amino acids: CASKRPAGELFF. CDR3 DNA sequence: TGTGCCAGCAAAAGACCCGCCGGGGAGCTGTTTTTT.

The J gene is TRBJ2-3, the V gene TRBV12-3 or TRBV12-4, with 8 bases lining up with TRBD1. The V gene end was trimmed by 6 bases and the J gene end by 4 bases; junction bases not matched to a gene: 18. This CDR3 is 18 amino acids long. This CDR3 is CASRGWGRGRLGPDTQYF. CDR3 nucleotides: TGTGCCAGCAGGGGTTGGGGCAGGGGGCGCCTGGGGCCAGATACGCAGTATTTT.

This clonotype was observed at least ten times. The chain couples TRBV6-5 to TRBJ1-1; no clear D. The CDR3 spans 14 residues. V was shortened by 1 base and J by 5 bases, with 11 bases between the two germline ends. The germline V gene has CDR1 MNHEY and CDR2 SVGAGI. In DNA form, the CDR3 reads TGTGCCAGCAGTTACTATCCTCCGGGGACTGAAGCTTTCTTT. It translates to CASSYYPPGTEAFF.